A single sample is the source of the 18 T cell receptor beta chains below, sequenced in a study of cytomegalovirus exposure and HLA in healthy donors. Both 60 Vbeta primers and 13 Jbeta primers went into the PCR. Only in-frame clones appear in the TCRdb table, and some are missing; sequencing was by immunoSEQ multiplex PCR. The table shows 150,000 or so clones, with 80% occurring only once. The sequenced sample consisted of PBMCs. The origin of the receptors is a man between 50 and 59 years old in good health and CMV-seronegative.

This chain connects TRBV5-1 to TRBJ2-7; 8 bases are shared with TRBD1. Per germline, CDR1 SGHRS and CDR2 YFSETQ. The CDR3 is 15 residues long. Losses at the gene ends were 1 base for V and 5 bases for J; bases not matched to a gene: 8. The CDR3 sequence: CASSLQGAGEDEQYF. The CDR3 DNA is TGCGCCAGCAGCTTGCAGGGGGCAGGGGAGGACGAGCAGTACTTC.

The chain employs TRBV7-6 and TRBJ2-3; 14 nucleotides align to TRBD2. J was trimmed by 4 bases and V by 5 bases; bases with no gene match: 8. This CDR3 is built from 17 residues. Per germline, CDR1 SGHVS and CDR2 FNYEAQ. The CDR3 reads CASSTRLAGGPADTQYF. The CDR3 DNA sequence: TGTGCCAGCAGCACTCGACTAGCGGGAGGGCCCGCAGATACGCAGTATTTT.

The genes are TRBV19 and TRBJ2-5; 8 bases are shared with TRBD2. Germline CDR1 reads LNHDA; CDR2 reads SQIVND (reference sequence). After removal of 2 bases from V and 3 bases from J, the junction contained 8 bases not matched to a gene. CDR3 size: 16 residues. CDR3: CASSIFSGVGKETQYF. DNA of the CDR3: TGTGCCAGTAGTATATTTAGCGGGGTGGGAAAAGAGACCCAGTACTTC.

The genes are TRBV5-4 and TRBJ2-7; 10 bases match TRBD2. The CDR3 extends over 13 amino acids. V lost 4 bases and J lost 4; bases outside the gene matches: 2. The germline V gene encodes CDR1 SGHNT and CDR2 YYREEE (reference sequence). CDR3 region: CASSRAGGYEQYF. CDR3 nucleotides: TGTGCCAGCAGCAGAGCGGGGGGGTACGAGCAGTACTTC.

This clone has a single count. The chain has TRBV6-6 and TRBJ1-1; D not certain. Germline assignment: CDR1 MNHNY and CDR2 SVGAGI (reference sequence). The CDR3 covers 14 residues. V dropped 2 bases and J dropped 2 bases, with 9 bases sitting between them. This chain's CDR3 is CASSYAGVNTEAFF. The CDR3 nucleotides are TGTGCCAGCAGTTACGCAGGCGTTAACACTGAAGCTTTCTTT.

The V and J genes are TRBV5-6 and TRBJ2-1; 10 bases align to TRBD2. This CDR3 is built from 17 residues. Germline loops: CDR1 SGHDT, CDR2 YYEEEE. V lost 4 bases, J lost 4 bases, and 11 bases stayed unmatched. Here the CDR3 reads CASSKRTSGASYNEQFF. CDR3 nucleotide sequence: TGTGCCAGCAGCAAAAGGACTAGCGGTGCCTCTTACAATGAGCAGTTCTTC.

This clone has more than one count but fewer than ten. V usage is TRBV2 and J usage is TRBJ2-1; a possible D gene is TRBD2 (6 bases). The CDR3 sequence is 16 residues long. The V end lost 6 bases, the J end lost 4 bases, and 19 bases lay between the germline ends. Germline V lookup: CDR1 SNHLY, CDR2 FYNNEI. CDR3 in amino acids: CASRPPSGAGYNEQFF. DNA of the CDR3: TGTGCCAGCAGGCCACCATCCGGCGCGGGGTACAATGAGCAGTTCTTC. The whole variable domain, filled in from reference TRBV2 and TRBJ2-1, reads EPEVTQTPSHQVTQMGQEVILRCVPISNHLYFYWYRQILGQKVEFLVSFYNNEISEKSEIFDDQFSVERPDGSNFTLKIRSTKLEDSAMYFCASRPPSGAGYNEQFFGPGTRLTVL.

The J gene is TRBJ2-7, the V gene TRBV5-1; 9 bases map to TRBD1. Germline values: CDR1 SGHRS, CDR2 YFSETQ. The CDR3 has 15 amino acids. V was pared by 0 bases and J by 2 bases, with 3 bases of the junction left unmatched. In nucleotides, the CDR3 is TGCGCCAGCAGCTTGGGGGACAGGGCGACCTACGAGCAGTACTTC. Its translation is CASSLGDRATYEQYF. Supplemented by reference TRBV5-1 and TRBJ2-7, the full variable domain reads KAGVTQTPRYLIKTRGQQVTLSCSPISGHRSVSWYQQTPGQGLQFLFEYFSETQRNKGNFPGRFSGRQFSNSRSEMNVSTLELGDSALYLCASSLGDRATYEQYFGPGTRLTVT.

This chain connects TRBV25-1 to TRBJ1-1, with a possible D match to TRBD1 (6 bases). The germline V gene has CDR1 MGHDK and CDR2 SYGVNS. This CDR3 comprises 15 residues. Trimming cost V 1 base and J 5 bases, with 14 bases left between them. The CDR3 nucleotides are TGTGCCAGCAGTGAATTCCTAGGACAGAGGACTGAAGCTTTCTTT. As protein: CASSEFLGQRTEAFF.

The chain joins TRBV7-9 to TRBJ2-5; 7 bases are shared with TRBD2. V shed 5 bases and J 3 bases; nucleotides not matched to a gene: 15. Germline assignment: CDR1 SEHNR and CDR2 FQNEAQ (reference sequence). CDR3 length: 17 residues. CDR3 protein: CASSPRVGGVMEETQYF. CDR3 DNA sequence: TGTGCCAGCAGCCCGAGGGTGGGAGGGGTGATGGAAGAGACCCAGTACTTC. Looking up the rest from reference TRBV7-9 and TRBJ2-5 gives the full variable domain: DTGVSQNPRHKITKRGQNVTFRCDPISEHNRLYWYRQTLGQGPEFLTYFQNEAQLEKSRLLSDRFSAERPKGSFSTLEIQRTEQGDSAMYLCASSPRVGGVMEETQYFGPGTRLLVL.

This clone was seen a single time. This chain links TRBV20-1 with TRBJ1-2, with D hard to call. Trimming took 2 bases from V and 6 from J, leaving 7 bases between them. Germline-derived CDR1 and CDR2 are DFQATT and SNEGSKA (reference sequence). The CDR3 contains 11 residues. The DNA for the CDR3 is TGCAGTGCTAGAAAAACGGATGGCTACACCTTC. Its protein product is CSARKTDGYTF.

This chain connects TRBV29-1 to TRBJ2-3; 15 nucleotides line up with TRBD2. The CDR3 runs 16 residues. Germline CDR1 SQVTM, CDR2 ANQGSEA. The V and J ends lost 1 base and 5 bases, in that order; junction bases with no gene match: 4. The CDR3 nucleotides read TGCAGCGTTGAAGGGACTAGCGGGAGGGCCATAGATACGCAGTATTTT. This translates into CSVEGTSGRAIDTQYF.

The V gene is TRBV19, the J gene TRBJ2-6, with 7 bases matching TRBD1. With V trimmed by 6 bases and J by 1 base, 3 bases remained unmatched. Germline V gene sequence: CDR1 LNHDA, CDR2 SQIVND (reference sequence). The CDR3 runs to 15 residues. CDR3 amino acids: CASRTGESGANVLTF. The CDR3 DNA reads as TGTGCCAGTAGAACAGGGGAATCTGGGGCCAACGTCCTGACTTTC.

The J gene is TRBJ2-1, the V gene TRBV5-1; the match to TRBD2 covers 8 bases. The junction had 12 bases not matched to a gene; V was cut back by 4 bases and J by 0 bases. Germline loops: CDR1 SGHRS, CDR2 YFSETQ. This CDR3 has 18 amino acids. CDR3 protein: CASSPGLVTHYSYNEQFF. As DNA, the CDR3 is TGCGCCAGCAGCCCGGGACTAGTAACCCACTACTCCTACAATGAGCAGTTCTTC.

The chain combines TRBV2 with TRBJ1-2; D call uncertain. The CDR3 runs 11 residues. Germline CDR1 reads SNHLY; CDR2 reads FYNNEI. Trimming removed 4 bases from V and 5 bases from J, with 5 bases in between. The CDR3 DNA reads as TGTGCCAGCAGTGTATCGTATGGCTACACCTTC. This codes for CASSVSYGYTF. Full variable domain (remainder filled in from reference TRBV2 and TRBJ1-2): EPEVTQTPSHQVTQMGQEVILRCVPISNHLYFYWYRQILGQKVEFLVSFYNNEISEKSEIFDDQFSVERPDGSNFTLKIRSTKLEDSAMYFCASSVSYGYTFGSGTRLTVV.

The chain combines TRBV19 with TRBJ1-1; D call uncertain. Germline V lookup: CDR1 LNHDA, CDR2 SQIVND (reference sequence). V was cut by 6 bases and J by 4 bases, with 6 bases left in between. The CDR3 sequence is 11 residues long. The CDR3 sequence: CASSTGTEAFF. The CDR3 nucleotides read TGTGCCAGTAGCACGGGCACTGAAGCTTTCTTT.

The V call is TRBV28, the J call TRBJ1-2; D is ambiguous. The CDR3 totals 16 residues. Germline V gene lookup returns CDR1 MDHEN and CDR2 SYDVKM. Trimming took 8 bases from V and 7 from J, leaving 26 bases between them. CDR3 nucleotide sequence: TGTGCCAGCCAGTCCAACATAGCGGCGGAGGAAGGTGGCTACACCTTC. Its translation is CASQSNIAAEEGGYTF.

This clone was detected once. The rearrangement links TRBV29-1 to TRBJ1-1, with D tentatively TRBD1 (6 bases). CDR3 length: 13 amino acids. Per the germline V gene, CDR1 is SQVTM and CDR2 is ANQGSEA. Between the trimmed V and J ends, which lost 7 bases and 1 base, there was a span of 13 bases. The CDR3 reads CSAATGPNTEAFF. The CDR3 DNA is TGCAGCGCAGCCACAGGGCCGAACACTGAAGCTTTCTTT.